Following are 3 T cell receptor beta chains from one sample sequenced in a study of identical twins. TCRdb re-called the 5' RACE reads with MiXCR, one entry per CDR3 protein. The sample lists about 790,000 distinct CDR3 sequences, 15% to 20% occurring once. The sample also formed part of further work on T cells expressing NK-cell markers.

The sequenced material came from PBMCs. Receptor source: a woman younger than 30 in good health.

A few counts support this clonotype. This rearrangement joins TRBV12-5 to TRBJ1-5, with D possibly being TRBD1 (6 bases). Per the germline V gene, CDR1 is LGHNT and CDR2 is FRNRAP. The CDR3 is 17 amino acids. The V gene lost 2 bases and the J gene lost 3 bases, with 17 bases spanning the gap. CDR3 in DNA: TGTGCTAGTGGTTTGCCCCTGGGGGCAGGGGACAATCAGCCCCAGCATTTT. This encodes CASGLPLGAGDNQPQHF.

This chain connects TRBV12-3 or TRBV12-4 to TRBJ2-4; TRBD2 is a possible D gene (5 bases). The CDR3 covers 13 residues. V dropped 6 bases and J dropped 11 bases, with 17 bases sitting between them. CDR3 residues: CASRQDLARVQYF. CDR3 nucleotides: TGTGCCAGCAGACAAGACCTGGCGAGGGTTCAGTACTTC.

The genes are TRBV3-1 and TRBJ2-1; D could derive from TRBD1 or TRBD2 (5 bases each). V was shortened by 2 bases and J by 3 bases, with 11 bases between the two germline ends. The germline V gene has CDR1 LGHDT and CDR2 YNNKEL (reference sequence). The CDR3 loop spans 15 amino acids. CDR3 sequence (DNA): TGTGCCAGCAGCCAATGGGACGGAGGCTACAATGAGCAGTTCTTC. It is translated as CASSQWDGGYNEQFF.